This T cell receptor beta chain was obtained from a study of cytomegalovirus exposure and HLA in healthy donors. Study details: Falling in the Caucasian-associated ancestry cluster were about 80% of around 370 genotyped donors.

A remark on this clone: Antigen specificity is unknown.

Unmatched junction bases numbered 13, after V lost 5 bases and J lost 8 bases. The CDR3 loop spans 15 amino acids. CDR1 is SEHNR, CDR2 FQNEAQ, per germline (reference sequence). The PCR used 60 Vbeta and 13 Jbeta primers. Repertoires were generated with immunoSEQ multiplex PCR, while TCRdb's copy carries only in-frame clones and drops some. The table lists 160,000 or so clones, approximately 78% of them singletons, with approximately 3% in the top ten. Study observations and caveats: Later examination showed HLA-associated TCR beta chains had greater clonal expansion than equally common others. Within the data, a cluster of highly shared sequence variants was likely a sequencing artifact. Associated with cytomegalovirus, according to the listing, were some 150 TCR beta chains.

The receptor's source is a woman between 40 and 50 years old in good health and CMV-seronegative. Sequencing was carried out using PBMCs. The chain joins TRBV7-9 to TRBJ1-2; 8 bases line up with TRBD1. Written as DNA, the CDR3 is TGTGCCAGCAGCACGACTACAGGGGGTCAGAGCGGCTACACCTTC. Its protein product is CASSTTTGGQSGYTF.